The entry below gives a single T cell receptor (beta chain) sequence along with its context. The assay was immunoSEQ multiplex PCR, and TCRdb's table has in-frame clones only and misses some. Found here are 2,500,000 or so clones, roughly 92% of them singletons; the top ten hold over 0.12%. These data originate in a study of shared clonotypes between healthy human individuals. The CDR3 is made up of 14 amino acids. Per germline, CDR1 MNHNS and CDR2 SASEGT. V was cut by 0 bases and J by 6 bases, with 8 bases left in between. V and J are TRBV6-1 and TRBJ2-2; unclear D gene. The material sequenced was naive CD4+ T cells sorted from blood. Regarding subset: CD45RA+ positively selected. The receptor comes from a man aged 18 to 35 in good health. The CDR3 region is CASSEAARPGELFF. The CDR3 bases are TGTGCCAGCAGTGAAGCTGCCCGCCCCGGGGAGCTGTTTTTT.